Here is one T cell receptor (beta chain) with its context. It has no known antigen specificity. No base qualities exist here, and no much larger clone lies one base off it. These data belong to a study of blood T cell repertoires in COVID-19 (TCRdb year 2020). In terms of the full investigation: Collaborator samples came from the United States, Italy and Spain and covered acute and convalescent phases of COVID-19. The prospective study material was composed of cDNA or gDNA derived from T cells, B-cell-depleted T cells, or PBMCs. Where HLA class I and class II types were available, the types were taken from metadata supplied by the sample provider, not from assay-based typing. Nearly every sample came with metadata listing a de-identified subject ID, COVID-19 status, age in years and sex. A freely available public database, intended as a resource for researchers studying the immune response to SARS-CoV-2, is where the repertoires were released. Deeply sampled blood TCRbeta repertoires from subjects exposed to, actively infected with, or recovered from COVID-19 were included in the dataset. The samples were drawn from two sources: the first 160 participants of the ongoing ImmuneRACE study, and over 1,000 subjects contributed by 6 global collaborators. Overall study results and their limits: The amount of clinical and demographic metadata varied by source and participant and was provided uncurated.

Whole blood was collected in K2EDTA tubes by collaborating institutions according to the institutions' own protocols. For TCRbeta analysis, collaborators shipped samples as frozen whole blood, isolated PBMCs, or DNA extracted from either of those sample types. The junction shows trimming of 5 bases on V and 3 bases on J, and the gene matches do not reach 6 bases of it. Including cysteine and phenylalanine, the CDR3 has 15 amino acids. The retained sequence is limited to the CDR3, 45 bases, with the frame set at the first base. Taken from the germline V gene, the CDR1 and CDR2 loops are MDHEN and SYDVKM. TCRbeta CDR3 regions were amplified from genomic DNA by means of the immunoSEQ Assay, a bias-controlled multiplex PCR. On the study's bioinformatics: The number of nucleated cells in each sample was estimated from the amplification of reference gene primers within the assay. To quantify the absolute abundance of each unique TCRbeta CDR3 rearrangement, sequence reads were collapsed and filtered. For each sample, productive Simpson clonality was calculated as the square root of Simpson's diversity index across productive rearrangements. The table comes from immuneACCESS by way of TCRdb, which keeps in-frame sequences with V and J called. Part of the clones is missing from these tables; in studies checked, under half for an unresolved V gene and the rest for unknown reasons. V and J calls and clone size are given by that table; D and trimming were obtained from the DNA. Here the sample has about 62,000 clones; roughly 89% occur a single time. The ten largest make up 1% to 1.5% of the sample.

The chain joins TRBV28 to TRBJ2-7; the central 11 bases match TRBD1. Sample: peripheral blood. This TCR derives from an elderly woman with acute or convalescent COVID-19. The nucleotide sequence reads TGTGCCAGCAGTCCTCCGGGACAGGGGGTCTACGAGCAGTACTTC. This yields the protein CASSPPGQGVYEQYF.